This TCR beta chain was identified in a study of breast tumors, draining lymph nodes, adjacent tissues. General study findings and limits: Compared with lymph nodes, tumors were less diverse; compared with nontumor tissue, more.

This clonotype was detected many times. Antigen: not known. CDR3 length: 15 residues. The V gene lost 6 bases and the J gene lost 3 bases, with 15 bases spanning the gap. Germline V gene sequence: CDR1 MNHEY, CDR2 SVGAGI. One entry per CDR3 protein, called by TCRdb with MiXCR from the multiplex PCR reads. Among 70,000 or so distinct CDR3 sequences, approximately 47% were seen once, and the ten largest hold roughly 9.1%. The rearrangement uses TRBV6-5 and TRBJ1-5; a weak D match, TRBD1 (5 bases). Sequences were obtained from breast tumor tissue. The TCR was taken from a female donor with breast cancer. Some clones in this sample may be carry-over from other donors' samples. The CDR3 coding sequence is TGTGCCAGCAGACCCCGCGGGGGGTCCAATCAGCCCCAGCATTTT. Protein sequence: CASRPRGGSNQPQHF.